The 19 T cell receptor beta chains in this list originate from one sample, sequenced in a study of OX40 agonist ivuxolimab in advanced cancers. Produced via immunoSEQ multiplex PCR; TCRdb's table is partial and in-frame only. The data contain roughly 30,000 clones, approximately 88% of them singletons. Material: CD4+ or CD8+ T cells sorted from blood, obtained in a trial of the OX40 agonist ivuxolimab. Every receptor here comes from an adult with an advanced solid tumor such as melanoma, head and neck, liver or kidney cancer.

The genes are TRBV2 and TRBJ2-1; 14 nucleotides line up with TRBD2. Losses at the gene ends were 5 bases for V and 10 bases for J; bases not matched to a gene: 7. The CDR3 loop spans 15 amino acids. The germline CDR1 and CDR2 sequences are SNHLY and FYNNEI. This CDR3 is CASSKRGLAGVEQFF. The CDR3 DNA follows: TGTGCCAGCAGTAAAAGGGGACTAGCGGGGGTCGAGCAGTTCTTC.

The chain uses TRBV21-1 and TRBJ1-5. TRBV21-1 is assigned pseudogene status. The CDR3 is 18 amino acids. The DNA of the CDR3 is TGTGCCAGCAGCAAATTGAAGGCGGGAGTCGATAGCAATCAGCCCCAGCATTTT. Translated, it gives CASSKLKAGVDSNQPQHF.

The chain recombines TRBV11-2 with TRBJ2-3, with D unclear. V lost 1 base and J 3 bases, leaving 2 bases between the germline ends. Germline V gene sequence: CDR1 SGHAT, CDR2 FQNNGV. The CDR3 extends over 12 amino acids. CDR3 in DNA: TGTGCCAGCAGCTTAGGAACAGATACGCAGTATTTT. Residues: CASSLGTDTQYF.

This chain uses TRBV28 with TRBJ2-1; 11 nucleotides line up with TRBD2. Per the germline V gene, CDR1 is MDHEN and CDR2 is SYDVKM. The CDR3 is made up of 15 amino acids. V shed 6 bases, J shed 5 bases, and the junction held 6 bases outside the gene matches. CDR3: CASSDGLAGHNEQFF. The CDR3 DNA reads TGTGCCAGCAGCGACGGACTAGCGGGTCACAATGAGCAGTTCTTC.

The J gene is TRBJ2-3, the V gene TRBV27; D uncertain. The CDR3 covers 11 residues. The V gene's germline CDR1 is MNHEY and CDR2 SMNVEV (reference sequence). The V end lost 7 bases, the J end lost 3 bases, and 5 bases lay between the germline ends. The CDR3 DNA follows: TGTGCCAGCAAAGAGACAGATACGCAGTATTTT. Translating gives CASKETDTQYF.

The CDR3 sequence: CASNDGSNSPLHF. The CDR3 DNA is TGTGCCAGCAACGACGGGAGCAATTCACCCCTCCACTTT. The rearrangement joins TRBV6-5 to TRBJ1-6; D is undetermined. Trimming cost V 7 bases and J 7 bases, with 11 bases left between them. The CDR3 spans 13 residues. Germline V lookup: CDR1 MNHEY, CDR2 SVGAGI.

This clone was seen only once. CDR3 DNA: TGTGCCAGCAGCAATCAAGAGACCCAGTACTTC. Its translation: CASSNQETQYF. V usage is TRBV7-6 and J usage is TRBJ2-5; no clear D gene. This CDR3 has 11 amino acids. Germline values: CDR1 SGHVS, CDR2 FNYEAQ. The V end was cut by 5 bases, the J end by 2 bases, with 3 bases between.

The chain combines TRBV5-1 with TRBJ2-7; no clear D. Trimming cost V 0 bases and J 2 bases, with 0 bases left between them. The CDR3 is 11 amino acids. Germline-derived CDR1 and CDR2 are SGHRS and YFSETQ. CDR3 residues: CASSLAYEQYF. The CDR3 region has the DNA TGCGCCAGCAGCTTGGCCTACGAGCAGTACTTC.

The chain recombines TRBV11-3 with TRBJ2-7, with a weak D call TRBD1 (6 bases). Deletions cut 2 bases from V and 5 bases from J, with 16 bases between. Germline V gene data show CDR1 as SGHNT and CDR2 as YENEEA. CDR3 length equals 15 residues. The CDR3 region is CASSLSGTNPHEQYF. The CDR3 bases are TGTGCCAGCAGCTTATCCGGGACAAACCCCCACGAGCAGTACTTC.

The chain recombines TRBV19 with TRBJ1-5; D call uncertain. CDR3 size: 15 residues. Between the trimmed V and J ends, which lost 7 bases and 3 bases, there was a span of 16 bases. Germline V CDR1 and CDR2: LNHDA, SQIVND (reference sequence). The CDR3 reads CASTNSYGVNQPQHF. The CDR3 DNA follows: TGTGCCAGTACCAACTCGTACGGGGTCAATCAGCCCCAGCATTTT. The variable domain in full, with the rest retrieved from reference TRBV19 and TRBJ1-5, is DGGITQSPKYLFRKEGQNVTLSCEQNLNHDAMYWYRQDPGQGLRLIYYSQIVNDFQKGDIAEGYSVSREKKESFPLTVTSAQKNPTAFYLCASTNSYGVNQPQHFGDGTRLSIL.

The rearrangement links TRBV7-9 to TRBJ2-3; TRBD1 or TRBD2 may be the D gene (5 bases each). Trimming pared 4 bases from V and 0 bases from J, leaving 14 bases between. Germline CDR1 reads SEHNR; CDR2 reads FQNEAQ (reference sequence). This CDR3 contains 16 residues. The CDR3 region is CASSSLGDTSTDTQYF. DNA for the CDR3: TGTGCCAGCAGCTCGTTGGGGGATACTAGCACAGATACGCAGTATTTT. The full variable domain, completed using reference TRBV7-9 and TRBJ2-3, is DTGVSQNPRHKITKRGQNVTFRCDPISEHNRLYWYRQTLGQGPEFLTYFQNEAQLEKSRLLSDRFSAERPKGSFSTLEIQRTEQGDSAMYLCASSSLGDTSTDTQYFGPGTRLTVL.

Written as DNA, the CDR3 is TGCGCCAGCAGGGACGAGGGCTACTCCTACGAGCAGTACTTC. Its protein product is CASRDEGYSYEQYF. V usage is TRBV5-1 and J usage is TRBJ2-7; tentatively, D is TRBD2 (5 bases). Germline lookup yields CDR1 SGHRS and CDR2 YFSETQ. The CDR3 length is 14 residues. V lost 5 bases and J 0 bases, leaving 12 bases between the germline ends.

The chain joins TRBV5-5 to TRBJ2-2, with TRBD2 identical over 13 bases. The V segment lost 4 bases and the J segment 4 bases; nucleotides outside the gene matches: 10. Germline-derived CDR1 and CDR2 are SGHKS and YYEKEE (reference sequence). CDR3 size: 18 residues. The CDR3 spells CASSLNPLAGGLTGELFF. The CDR3, as DNA: TGTGCCAGCAGCCTGAACCCACTAGCGGGGGGGCTCACCGGGGAGCTGTTTTTT.

This rearrangement joins TRBV5-1 to TRBJ2-7, with D perhaps TRBD1 or TRBD2 (5 bases each). CDR3 length: 14 residues. The V gene lost 4 bases and the J gene lost 0 bases, with 11 bases spanning the gap. Germline loops: CDR1 SGHRS, CDR2 YFSETQ. CDR3 in amino acids: CASSPGTNSYEQYF. Here the CDR3 DNA reads TGCGCCAGCAGCCCCGGGACGAACTCCTACGAGCAGTACTTC.

The chain links TRBV5-6 to TRBJ1-3; D gene uncertain. The CDR3 has 14 residues. V gave up 2 bases and J gave up 0 bases, with 6 bases separating them. From germline, CDR1 is SGHDT and CDR2 YYEEEE. This CDR3 is CASSFWGSGNTIYF. CDR3 nucleotide sequence: TGTGCCAGCAGCTTTTGGGGCTCTGGAAACACCATATATTTT.

The gene calls are TRBV7-9 and TRBJ1-1; the D gene is possibly TRBD1 (6 bases). V was shortened by 5 bases and J by 8 bases, with 15 bases between the two germline ends. Germline-derived CDR1 and CDR2 are SEHNR and FQNEAQ (reference sequence). The CDR3 sequence is 13 residues long. Here the CDR3 DNA reads TGTGCCAGCAGCCAGACGGAGAGGGGGGAAGCTTTCTTT. Translated, it gives CASSQTERGEAFF. The variable domain in full, with the rest retrieved from reference TRBV7-9 and TRBJ1-1, is DTGVSQNPRHKITKRGQNVTFRCDPISEHNRLYWYRQTLGQGPEFLTYFQNEAQLEKSRLLSDRFSAERPKGSFSTLEIQRTEQGDSAMYLCASSQTERGEAFFGQGTRLTVV.

This rearrangement joins TRBV5-5 to TRBJ2-7; a possible D gene is TRBD1 (5 bases). CDR3 length equals 14 residues. Per the germline V gene, CDR1 is SGHKS and CDR2 is YYEKEE (reference sequence). V gave up 0 bases and J gave up 6 bases, with 13 bases separating them. CDR3 in DNA: TGTGCCAGCAGCTTGGCACAGGTTGGGATCGAGCAGTACTTC. Translated, it gives CASSLAQVGIEQYF.

The genes are TRBV11-2 and TRBJ2-7, with 13 bases identical to TRBD2. The length of the CDR3 is 16 residues. Per germline, CDR1 SGHAT and CDR2 FQNNGV. V was clipped by 4 bases and J by 0 bases; unmatched bases: 3. For the CDR3, the DNA is TGTGCCAGCAGCTCGGGACTAGCGGGGCCCTCCTACGAGCAGTACTTC. Protein product: CASSSGLAGPSYEQYF.

The chain recombines TRBV5-1 with TRBJ2-4, with a tentative D call TRBD1 (6 bases). The CDR3 loop spans 16 amino acids. CDR1 SGHRS and CDR2 YFSETQ come from the germline V gene. V gave up 1 base and J gave up 7 bases, with 18 bases separating them. CDR3 coding DNA: TGCGCCAGCAGCTTGAGTGGGGGCGCAAAGGGGAACATTCAGTACTTC. Protein product: CASSLSGGAKGNIQYF.